The T cell receptor beta chain described here comes from a study of multiple sclerosis patients with progressive multifocal leukoencephalopathy. Study observations and caveats: Less diverse TRB repertoires were suggested in most PML patients.

Each PCR contained spiked synthetic TR CDR3 controls spanning every V-J pairing. Data came from immunoSEQ multiplex PCR; TCRdb stores just in-frame clones and leaves some out. This table holds some 31,000 clones, around nine tenths found once. As to time point: before natalizumab initiation. V lost 3 bases and J lost 10; bases outside the gene matches: 14. The CDR3 sequence is 16 residues long. Germline V gene lookup returns CDR1 SGDLS and CDR2 YYNGEE. A remark on this clone: As yet, its antigen is unknown.

This clonotype originated in a human donor with multiple sclerosis. Sequencing was carried out using PBMCs. The chain employs TRBV9 and TRBJ1-4; 8 bases match TRBD1. The CDR3 protein is CASSASSDREGGKLFF. DNA of the CDR3: TGTGCCAGCAGCGCCTCCTCGGACAGGGAGGGGGGAAAACTGTTTTTT.